What follows describes a single T cell receptor (beta chain). Here immunoSEQ multiplex PCR was the method, and the copy in TCRdb shows in-frame clones only, minus some. The table includes 150,000 to 200,000 clones, approximately 85% detected once. This specimen belongs to a study of blood T cell repertoires in COVID-19. Study-wide background: The United States, Italy and Spain were the sources of the acute and convalescent COVID-19 samples. Sources were T cells, B-cell-depleted T cells, or PBMCs; the material itself was cDNA or gDNA.

The specimen was peripheral blood. The sequence was collected from a woman aged 80 or over with acute or convalescent COVID-19.

The CDR3 sequence: CASGFRLAGEGADTQYF. Here the CDR3 DNA reads TGTGCTAGTGGTTTTAGGCTAGCGGGAGAGGGGGCAGATACGCAGTATTTT. The chain employs TRBV12-5 and TRBJ2-3; 10 bases map to TRBD2. Germline lookup yields CDR1 LGHNT and CDR2 FRNRAP. The length of the CDR3 is 17 residues. V gave up 3 bases and J gave up 4 bases; unmatched junction bases: 10.